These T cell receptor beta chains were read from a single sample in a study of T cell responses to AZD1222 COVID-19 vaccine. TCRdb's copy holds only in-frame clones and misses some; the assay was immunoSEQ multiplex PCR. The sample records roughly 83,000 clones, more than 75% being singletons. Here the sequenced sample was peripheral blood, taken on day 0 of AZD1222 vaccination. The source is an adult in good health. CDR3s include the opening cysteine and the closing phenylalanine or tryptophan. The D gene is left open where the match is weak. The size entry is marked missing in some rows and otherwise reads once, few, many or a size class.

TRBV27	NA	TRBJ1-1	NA	CASGPQISLTEAFF	TGTGCCAGCGGCCCTCAGATAAGTCTTACTGAAGCTTTCTTT
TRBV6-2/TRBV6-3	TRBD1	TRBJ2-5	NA	CASSSTGLETQYF	TGTGCCAGCAGTTCGACAGGGTTGGAGACCCAGTACTTC
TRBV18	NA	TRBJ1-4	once	CASSPQGGSLATNEKLFF	TGTGCCAGCTCACCACAGGGGGGATCACTTGCAACTAATGAAAAACTGTTTTTT
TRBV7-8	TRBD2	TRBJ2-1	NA	CASTSGGSYNEQFF	TGTGCCAGCACCTCGGGGGGCTCCTACAATGAGCAGTTCTTC
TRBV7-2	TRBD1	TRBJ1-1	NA	CASSLRQGTEAFF	TGTGCCAGCAGCTTAAGACAGGGCACTGAAGCTTTCTTT
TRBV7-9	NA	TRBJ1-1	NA	CASSLVTDSSEAFF	TGTGCCAGCAGCTTAGTGACGGACAGTAGTGAAGCTTTCTTT
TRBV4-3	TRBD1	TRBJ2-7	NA	CASSQDSGQGYEQYF	TGCGCCAGCAGCCAAGATTCAGGACAGGGGTATGAGCAGTACTTC
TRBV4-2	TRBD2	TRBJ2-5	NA	CASSRGLAGDETQYF	TGTGCCAGCAGCCGTGGACTAGCGGGGGATGAGACCCAGTACTTC
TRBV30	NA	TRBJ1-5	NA	CAWAGAISQPQHF	TGTGCCTGGGCTGGGGCGATCAGTCAGCCCCAGCATTTT
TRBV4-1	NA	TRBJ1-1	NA	CASSHRGDTEAFF	TGCGCCAGCAGTCACCGGGGGGACACTGAAGCTTTCTTT
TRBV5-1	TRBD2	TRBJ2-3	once	CASSFSGGAADTQYF	TGCGCCAGCAGCTTTAGCGGGGGGGCGGCAGATACGCAGTATTTT
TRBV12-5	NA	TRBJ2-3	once	CASGSRGPYYQKYITDTQYF	TGTGCTAGTGGTTCCCGGGGACCCTACTACCAGAAATACATCACAGATACGCAGTATTTT
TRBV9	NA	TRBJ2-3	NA	CASRDAGDTQYF	TGTGCCAGCAGAGATGCGGGAGATACGCAGTATTTT
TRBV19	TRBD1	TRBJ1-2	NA	CAGQGANDYGYTF	TGTGCCGGACAGGGGGCGAACGACTATGGCTACACCTTC
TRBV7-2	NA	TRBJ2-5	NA	CASSVPQETQYF	TGTGCCAGCAGCGTGCCCCAAGAGACCCAGTACTTC
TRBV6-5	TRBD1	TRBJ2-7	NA	CASSTVGQEAYEQYF	TGTGCCAGCAGCACCGTCGGACAGGAAGCCTACGAGCAGTACTTC
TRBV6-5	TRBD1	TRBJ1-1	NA	CASSRQGGTEAFF	TGTGCCAGCAGTAGACAGGGGGGCACTGAAGCTTTCTTT
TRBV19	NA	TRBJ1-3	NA	CASMNRDGNTIYF	TGTGCCAGTATGAACAGGGATGGAAACACCATATATTTT
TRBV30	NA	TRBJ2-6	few	CAWSTGSVLTF	TGTGCCTGGAGTACAGGAAGTGTCCTGACTTTC
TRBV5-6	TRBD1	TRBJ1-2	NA	CASTSQGAGGYTF	TGTGCCAGCACCTCTCAGGGGGCCGGTGGCTACACCTTC
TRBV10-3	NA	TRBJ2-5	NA	CAIRMDSNQETQYF	TGTGCCATCAGGATGGACAGCAACCAAGAGACCCAGTACTTC
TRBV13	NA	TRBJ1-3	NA	CASSLGRQSGNTIYF	TGTGCCAGCAGCTTAGGCCGCCAGTCCGGAAACACCATATATTTT
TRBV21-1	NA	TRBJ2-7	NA	CASAGIIYEQYF	TGTGCCAGTGCCGGGATAATCTACGAGCAGTACTTC
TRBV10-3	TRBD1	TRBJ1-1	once	CAISEGQGLSEAFF	TGTGCCATCAGTGAAGGACAGGGTTTATCTGAAGCTTTCTTT
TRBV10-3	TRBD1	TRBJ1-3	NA	CAILDRGFSGNTIYF	TGTGCCATCCTGGACAGGGGCTTCTCTGGAAACACCATATATTTT
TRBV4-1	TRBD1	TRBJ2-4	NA	CASSQDPGQGADIQYF	TGCGCCAGCAGCCAAGACCCGGGACAGGGGGCGGACATTCAGTACTTC
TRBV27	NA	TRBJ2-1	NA	CASNTRNEQFF	TGTGCCAGCAATACCCGCAATGAGCAGTTCTTC
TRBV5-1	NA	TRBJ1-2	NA	CARERELYGYTF	TGCGCCAGGGAAAGGGAGCTCTATGGCTACACCTTC
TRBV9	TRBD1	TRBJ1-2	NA	CASSVAGQAPNYGYTF	TGTGCCAGCAGCGTAGCTGGACAGGCCCCTAACTATGGCTACACCTTC
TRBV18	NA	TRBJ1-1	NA	CASSRPSGPNTEAFF	TGTGCCAGCTCCCGACCGAGCGGACCGAACACTGAAGCTTTCTTT
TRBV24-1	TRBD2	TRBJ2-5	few	CATSDTGTRQETQYF	TGTGCCACCAGTGATACAGGGACTAGACAAGAGACCCAGTACTTC
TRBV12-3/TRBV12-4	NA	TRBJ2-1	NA	CASSLTSRGEQFF	TGTGCCAGCAGTTTGACCAGCCGCGGTGAGCAGTTCTTC
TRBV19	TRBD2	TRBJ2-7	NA	CASSWLAGDEQYF	TGTGCCAGTAGTTGGCTAGCGGGAGACGAGCAGTACTTC
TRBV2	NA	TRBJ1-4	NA	CASSRPGFANEKLFF	TGTGCCAGCAGCAGACCAGGTTTTGCTAATGAAAAACTGTTTTTT
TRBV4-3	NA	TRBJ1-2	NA	CASSNRVSGYTF	TGCGCCAGCAGTAACAGGGTGTCCGGCTACACCTTC
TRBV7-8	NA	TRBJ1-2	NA	CASSASGAGYTF	TGTGCCAGCAGCGCGTCCGGGGCTGGCTACACCTTC
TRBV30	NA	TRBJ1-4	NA	CAWSGEGGEKLFF	TGTGCCTGGAGTGGAGAGGGTGGTGAAAAACTGTTTTTT
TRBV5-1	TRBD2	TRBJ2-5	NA	CASSLFGTSGGAAKTQYF	TGCGCCAGCAGCTTGTTTGGGACTAGCGGGGGGGCCGCGAAGACCCAGTACTTC
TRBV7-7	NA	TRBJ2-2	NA	CASSLAARGAAGELFF	TGTGCTAGCAGCTTAGCGGCACGGGGAGCCGCCGGGGAGCTGTTTTTT
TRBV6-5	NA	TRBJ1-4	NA	CASSYSWDSLNEKLFF	TGTGCCAGCAGTTATTCATGGGATAGCCTTAATGAAAAACTGTTTTTT
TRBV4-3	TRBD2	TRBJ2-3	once	CASSQDLAGATDTQYF	TGCGCCAGCAGCCAAGATCTAGCGGGAGCCACAGATACGCAGTATTTT
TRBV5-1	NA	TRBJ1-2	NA	CASSLEGTPPDGYTF	TGCGCCAGCAGCTTGGAGGGGACCCCTCCTGATGGCTACACCTTC
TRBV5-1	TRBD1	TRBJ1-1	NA	CASSLVPRQGPLGGTEAFF	TGCGCCAGCAGCTTGGTCCCTAGACAGGGGCCACTGGGCGGCACTGAAGCTTTCTTT
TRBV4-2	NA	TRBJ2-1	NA	CASSQPLASSYNEQFF	TGTGCCAGCAGCCAACCTCTCGCAAGCTCCTACAATGAGCAGTTCTTC
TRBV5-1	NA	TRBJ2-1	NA	CASSLAVGPNEQFF	TGCGCCAGCAGCTTGGCGGTCGGGCCGAATGAGCAGTTCTTC
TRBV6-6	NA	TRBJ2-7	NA	CASSRTYEQYF	TGTGCCAGCAGTAGGACCTACGAGCAGTACTTC
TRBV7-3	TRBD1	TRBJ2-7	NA	CASSLGTGRTYEQYF	TGTGCCAGCAGCTTAGGGACAGGGCGGACCTACGAGCAGTACTTC
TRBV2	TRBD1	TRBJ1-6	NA	CASSPEAGGFNSPLHF	TGTGCCAGCAGCCCGGAGGCAGGGGGGTTTAATTCACCCCTCCACTTT
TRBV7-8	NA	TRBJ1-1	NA	CASSPDGTIAEAFF	TGTGCCAGCAGTCCAGACGGGACAATCGCTGAAGCTTTCTTT